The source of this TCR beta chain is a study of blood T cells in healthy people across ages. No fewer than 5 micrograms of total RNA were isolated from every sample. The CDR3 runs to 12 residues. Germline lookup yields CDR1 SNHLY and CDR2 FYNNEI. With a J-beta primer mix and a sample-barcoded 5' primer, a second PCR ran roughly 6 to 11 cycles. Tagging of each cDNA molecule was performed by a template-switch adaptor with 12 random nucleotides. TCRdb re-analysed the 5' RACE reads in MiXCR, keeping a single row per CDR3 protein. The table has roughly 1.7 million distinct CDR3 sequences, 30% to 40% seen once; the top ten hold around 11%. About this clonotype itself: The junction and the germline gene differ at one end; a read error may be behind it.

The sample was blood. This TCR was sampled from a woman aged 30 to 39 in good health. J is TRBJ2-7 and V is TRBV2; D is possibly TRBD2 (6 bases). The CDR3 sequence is CASIATSNEQYF. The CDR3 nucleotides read TGTGCCAGCATCGCGACTAGTAACGAGCAGTACTTT.